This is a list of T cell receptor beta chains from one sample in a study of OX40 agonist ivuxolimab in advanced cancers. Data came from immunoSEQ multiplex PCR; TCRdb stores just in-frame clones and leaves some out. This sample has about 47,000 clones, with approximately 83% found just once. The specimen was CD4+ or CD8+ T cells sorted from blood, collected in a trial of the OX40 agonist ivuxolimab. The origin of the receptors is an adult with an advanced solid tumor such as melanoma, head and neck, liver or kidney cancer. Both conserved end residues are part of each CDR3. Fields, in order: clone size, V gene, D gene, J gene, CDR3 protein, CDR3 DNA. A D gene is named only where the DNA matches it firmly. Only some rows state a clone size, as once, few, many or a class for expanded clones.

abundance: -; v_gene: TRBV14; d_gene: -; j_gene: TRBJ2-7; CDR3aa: CASSPLPSYEQYF; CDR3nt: TGTGCCAGCAGCCCGTTACCCTCCTACGAGCAGTACTTC
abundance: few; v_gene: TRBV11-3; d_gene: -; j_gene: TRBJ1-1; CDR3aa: CASSSGQQNTEAFF; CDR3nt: TGTGCCAGCAGCTCAGGACAGCAGAACACTGAAGCTTTCTTT
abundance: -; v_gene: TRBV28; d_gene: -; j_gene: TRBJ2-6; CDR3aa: CASSQGFSGANVLTF; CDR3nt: TGTGCCAGCAGCCAGGGGTTCTCCGGGGCCAACGTCCTGACTTTC
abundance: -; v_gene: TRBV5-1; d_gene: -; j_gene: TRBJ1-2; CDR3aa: CASSQSAGPNYGYTF; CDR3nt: TGCGCCAGCAGCCAATCCGCGGGACCGAACTATGGCTACACCTTC
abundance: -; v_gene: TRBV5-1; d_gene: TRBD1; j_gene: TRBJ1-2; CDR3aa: CASSPTGGAGYGYTF; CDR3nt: TGCGCCAGCAGCCCAACAGGGGGCGCTGGGTATGGCTACACCTTC
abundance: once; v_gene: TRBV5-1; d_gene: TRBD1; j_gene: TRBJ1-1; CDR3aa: CASRTGGRGEAFF; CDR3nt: TGCGCCAGCCGGACAGGGGGCAGAGGTGAAGCTTTCTTT
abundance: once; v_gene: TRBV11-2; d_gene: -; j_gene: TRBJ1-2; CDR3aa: CASSDSRGAGGGYTF; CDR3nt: TGTGCCAGCAGCGATTCCCGGGGCGCTGGAGGTGGCTACACCTTC
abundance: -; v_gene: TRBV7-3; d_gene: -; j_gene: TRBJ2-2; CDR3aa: CASRTDQNTGELFF; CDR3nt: TGTGCCAGCAGAACGGACCAGAACACCGGGGAGCTGTTTTTT
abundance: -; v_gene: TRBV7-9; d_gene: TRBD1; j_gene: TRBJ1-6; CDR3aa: CASSGRDRGSYSPLHF; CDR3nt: TGTGCCAGCAGCGGTCGGGACAGGGGATCTTATTCACCCCTCCACTTT
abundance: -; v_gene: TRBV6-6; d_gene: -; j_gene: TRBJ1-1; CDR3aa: CASIQEGNMNTEAFF; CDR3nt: TGTGCCAGCATCCAGGAAGGCAACATGAACACTGAAGCTTTCTTT
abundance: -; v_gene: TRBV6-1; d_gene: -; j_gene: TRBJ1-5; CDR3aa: CASSESGGSNQPQHF; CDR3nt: TGTGCCAGCAGTGAGTCCGGCGGTAGCAATCAGCCCCAGCATTTT
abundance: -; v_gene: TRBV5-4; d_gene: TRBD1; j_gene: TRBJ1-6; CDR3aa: CASSSSMGQGFSPLHF; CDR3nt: TGTGCCAGCAGCTCCTCGATGGGACAGGGGTTTTCACCCCTCCACTTT
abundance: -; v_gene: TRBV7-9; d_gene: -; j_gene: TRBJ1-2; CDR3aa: CATKRDAGGYTF; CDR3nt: TGTGCCACAAAAAGGGACGCCGGGGGCTACACCTTC
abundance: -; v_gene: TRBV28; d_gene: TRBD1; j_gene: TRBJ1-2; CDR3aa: CASIRGQGNGYTF; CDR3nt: TGTGCCAGCATCCGAGGACAGGGAAATGGCTACACCTTC
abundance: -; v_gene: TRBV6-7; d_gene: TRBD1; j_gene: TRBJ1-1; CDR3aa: CASSYRTGVEAFF; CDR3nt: TGTGCCAGCAGTTACCGGACAGGGGTTGAAGCTTTCTTT
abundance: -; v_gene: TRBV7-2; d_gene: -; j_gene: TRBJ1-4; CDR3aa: CASSPKGGAEKLFF; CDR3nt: TGTGCCAGCAGCCCGAAAGGGGGAGCTGAAAAACTGTTTTTT
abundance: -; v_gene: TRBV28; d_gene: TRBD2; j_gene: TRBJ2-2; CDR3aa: CASLGGGPGGELFF; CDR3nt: TGTGCCAGTTTGGGCGGGGGGCCAGGCGGGGAGCTGTTTTTT
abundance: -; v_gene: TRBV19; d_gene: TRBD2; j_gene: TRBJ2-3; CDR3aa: CASSTISGGPSTDTQYF; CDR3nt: TGTGCCAGTAGTACGATTTCGGGGGGGCCTAGCACAGATACGCAGTATTTT
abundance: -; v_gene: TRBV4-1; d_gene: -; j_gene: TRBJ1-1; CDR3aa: CASSQERHTEAFF; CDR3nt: TGCGCCAGCAGCCAAGAAAGGCACACTGAAGCTTTCTTT
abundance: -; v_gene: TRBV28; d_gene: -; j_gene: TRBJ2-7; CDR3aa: CASSSPLTYEQYF; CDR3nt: TGTGCCAGCAGTTCCCCTCTCACCTACGAGCAGTACTTC
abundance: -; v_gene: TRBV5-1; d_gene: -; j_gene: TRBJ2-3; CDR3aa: CASSPGHPTDTQYF; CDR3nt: TGCGCCAGCAGCCCGGGACACCCCACAGATACGCAGTATTTT
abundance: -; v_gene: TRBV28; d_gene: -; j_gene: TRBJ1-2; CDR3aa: CASSSRTSYTF; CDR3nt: TGTGCCAGCAGTTCGCGGACCTCCTACACCTTC
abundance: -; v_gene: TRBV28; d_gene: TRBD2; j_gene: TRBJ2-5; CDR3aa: CASSPQTSGGRETQYF; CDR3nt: TGTGCCAGCAGTCCCCAAACTAGCGGGGGGAGGGAGACCCAGTACTTC
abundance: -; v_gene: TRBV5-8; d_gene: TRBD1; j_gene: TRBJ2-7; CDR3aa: CASSHRGTGGSVSYEQYF; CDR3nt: TGTGCCAGCAGCCACCGTGGGACAGGGGGCTCCGTTTCCTACGAGCAGTACTTC
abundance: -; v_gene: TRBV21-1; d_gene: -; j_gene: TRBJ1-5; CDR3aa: CASSKPGWKGDYNQPQHF; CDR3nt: TGTGCCAGCAGCAAACCCGGGTGGAAAGGGGACTACAATCAGCCCCAGCATTTT
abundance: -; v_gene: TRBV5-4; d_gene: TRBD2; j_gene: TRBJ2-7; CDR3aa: CASSLQAGGPEQYF; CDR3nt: TGTGCCAGCAGCTTACAAGCGGGAGGCCCCGAGCAGTACTTC
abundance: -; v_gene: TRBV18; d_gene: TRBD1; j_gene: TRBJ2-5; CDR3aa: CASSPTGTGVGETQYF; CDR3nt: TGTGCCAGCTCGCCGACCGGGACAGGGGTTGGGGAGACCCAGTACTTC